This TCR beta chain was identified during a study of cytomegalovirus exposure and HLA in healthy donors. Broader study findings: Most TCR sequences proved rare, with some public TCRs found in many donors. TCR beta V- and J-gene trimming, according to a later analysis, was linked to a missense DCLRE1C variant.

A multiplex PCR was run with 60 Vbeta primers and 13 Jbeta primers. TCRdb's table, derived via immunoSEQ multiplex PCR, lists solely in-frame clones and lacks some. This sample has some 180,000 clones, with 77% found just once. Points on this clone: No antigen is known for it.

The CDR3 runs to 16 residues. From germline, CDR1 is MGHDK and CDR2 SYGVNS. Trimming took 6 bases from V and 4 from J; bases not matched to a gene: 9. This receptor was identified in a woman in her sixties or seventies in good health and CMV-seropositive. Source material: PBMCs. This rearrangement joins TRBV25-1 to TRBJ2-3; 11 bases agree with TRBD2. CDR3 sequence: CASRDRLAGFADTQYF. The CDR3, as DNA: TGTGCCAGCAGGGATAGACTAGCGGGGTTCGCAGATACGCAGTATTTT.